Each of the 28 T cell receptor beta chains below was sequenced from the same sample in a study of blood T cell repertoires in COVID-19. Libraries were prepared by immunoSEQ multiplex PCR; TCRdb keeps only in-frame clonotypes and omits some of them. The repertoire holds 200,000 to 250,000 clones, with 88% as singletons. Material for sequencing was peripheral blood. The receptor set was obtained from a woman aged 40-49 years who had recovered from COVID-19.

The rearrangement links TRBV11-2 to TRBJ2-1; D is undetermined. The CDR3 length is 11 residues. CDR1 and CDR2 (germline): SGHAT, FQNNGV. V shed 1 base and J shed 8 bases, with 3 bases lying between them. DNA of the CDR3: TGTGCCAGCAGCTTAGTCGATGAGCAGTTCTTC. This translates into CASSLVDEQFF.

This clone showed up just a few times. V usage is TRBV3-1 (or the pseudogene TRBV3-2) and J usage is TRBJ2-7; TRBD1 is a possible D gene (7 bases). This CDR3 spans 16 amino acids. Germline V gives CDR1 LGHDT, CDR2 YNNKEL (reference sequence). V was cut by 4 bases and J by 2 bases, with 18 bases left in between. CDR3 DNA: TGTGCCAGCAGCCCGATCGGACAGGACTACCCCTACGAGCAGTACTTC. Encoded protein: CASSPIGQDYPYEQYF.

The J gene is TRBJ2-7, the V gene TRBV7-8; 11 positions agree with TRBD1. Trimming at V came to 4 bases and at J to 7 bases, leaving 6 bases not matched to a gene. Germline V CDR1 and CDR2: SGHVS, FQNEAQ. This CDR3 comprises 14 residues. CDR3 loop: CASSWTGGPGEQYF. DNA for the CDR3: TGTGCCAGCAGCTGGACAGGGGGCCCGGGGGAGCAGTACTTC.

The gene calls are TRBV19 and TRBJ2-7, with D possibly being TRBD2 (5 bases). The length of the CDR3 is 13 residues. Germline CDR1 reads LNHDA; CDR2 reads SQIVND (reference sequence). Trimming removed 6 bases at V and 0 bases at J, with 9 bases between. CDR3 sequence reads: CASRRESSYEQYF. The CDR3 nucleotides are TGTGCCAGTAGAAGGGAGAGCTCCTACGAGCAGTACTTC.

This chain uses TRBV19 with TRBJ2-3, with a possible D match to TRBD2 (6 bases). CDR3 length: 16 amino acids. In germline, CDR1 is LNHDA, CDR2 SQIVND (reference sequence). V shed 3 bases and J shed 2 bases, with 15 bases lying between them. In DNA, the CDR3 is TGTGCCAGTAGTATTTTCCCGGGACTTGACACAGATACGCAGTATTTT. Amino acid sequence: CASSIFPGLDTDTQYF. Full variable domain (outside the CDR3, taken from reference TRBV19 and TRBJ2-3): DGGITQSPKYLFRKEGQNVTLSCEQNLNHDAMYWYRQDPGQGLRLIYYSQIVNDFQKGDIAEGYSVSREKKESFPLTVTSAQKNPTAFYLCASSIFPGLDTDTQYFGPGTRLTVL.

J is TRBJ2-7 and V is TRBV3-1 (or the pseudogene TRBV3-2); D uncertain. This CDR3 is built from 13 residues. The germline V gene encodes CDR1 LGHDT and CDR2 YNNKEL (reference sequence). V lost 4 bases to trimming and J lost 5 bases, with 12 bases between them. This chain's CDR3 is CASSLVPLDEQYF. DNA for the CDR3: TGTGCCAGCAGCCTAGTCCCTCTGGACGAGCAGTACTTC.

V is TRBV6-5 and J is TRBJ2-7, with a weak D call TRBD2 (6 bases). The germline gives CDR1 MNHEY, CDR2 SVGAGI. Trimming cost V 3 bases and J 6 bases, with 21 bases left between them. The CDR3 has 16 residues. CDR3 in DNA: TGTGCCAGCAGTTATGAGGGAGTGGGGATGGGGGGCGAGCAGTACTTC. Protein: CASSYEGVGMGGEQYF.

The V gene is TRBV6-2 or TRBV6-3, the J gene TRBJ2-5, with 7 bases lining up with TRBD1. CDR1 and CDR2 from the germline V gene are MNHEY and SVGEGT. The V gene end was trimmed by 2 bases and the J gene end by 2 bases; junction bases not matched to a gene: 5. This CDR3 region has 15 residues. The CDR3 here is CASSYRQGLQETQYF. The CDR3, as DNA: TGTGCCAGCAGTTACCGACAGGGATTGCAAGAGACCCAGTACTTC.

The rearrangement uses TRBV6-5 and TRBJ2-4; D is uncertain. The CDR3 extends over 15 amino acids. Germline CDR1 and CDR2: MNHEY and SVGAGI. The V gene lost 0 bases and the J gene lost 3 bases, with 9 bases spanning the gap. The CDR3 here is CASSYSINFKNIQYF. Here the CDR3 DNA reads TGTGCCAGCAGTTACTCGATCAACTTCAAAAACATTCAGTACTTC.

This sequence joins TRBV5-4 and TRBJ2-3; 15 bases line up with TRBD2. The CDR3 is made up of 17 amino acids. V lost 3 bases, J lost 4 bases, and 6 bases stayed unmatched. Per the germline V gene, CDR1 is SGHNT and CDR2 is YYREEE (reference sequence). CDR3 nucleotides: TGTGCCAGCAGCTCCGGGACTAGCGGGAGGATCTCAGATACGCAGTATTTT. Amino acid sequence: CASSSGTSGRISDTQYF. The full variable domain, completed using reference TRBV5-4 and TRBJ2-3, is ETGVTQSPTHLIKTRGQQVTLRCSSQSGHNTVSWYQQALGQGPQFIFQYYREEENGRGNFPPRFSGLQFPNYSSELNVNALELDDSALYLCASSSGTSGRISDTQYFGPGTRLTVL.

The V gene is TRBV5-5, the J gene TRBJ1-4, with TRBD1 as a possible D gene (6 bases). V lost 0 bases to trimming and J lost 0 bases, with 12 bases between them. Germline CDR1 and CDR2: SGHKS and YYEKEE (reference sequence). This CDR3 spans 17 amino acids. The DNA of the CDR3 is TGTGCCAGCAGCTTGGGGACAGTACCTGCAACTAATGAAAAACTGTTTTTT. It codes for CASSLGTVPATNEKLFF.

The CDR3 region is CASSQDLLAGTYEQYF. DNA for the CDR3: TGCGCCAGCAGCCAAGATTTACTAGCGGGGACCTACGAGCAGTACTTC. V and J are TRBV4-1 and TRBJ2-7; 10 bases match TRBD2. The CDR3 extends over 16 amino acids. Trimming removed 0 bases from V and 2 bases from J; junction bases left unmatched: 4. Per germline, CDR1 MGHRA and CDR2 YSYEKL.

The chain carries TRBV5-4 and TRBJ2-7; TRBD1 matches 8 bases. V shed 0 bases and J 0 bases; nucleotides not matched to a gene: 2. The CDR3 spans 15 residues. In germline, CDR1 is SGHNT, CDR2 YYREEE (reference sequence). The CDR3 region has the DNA TGTGCCAGCAGCTTGGGACAGGGGAGCTCCTACGAGCAGTACTTC. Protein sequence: CASSLGQGSSYEQYF.

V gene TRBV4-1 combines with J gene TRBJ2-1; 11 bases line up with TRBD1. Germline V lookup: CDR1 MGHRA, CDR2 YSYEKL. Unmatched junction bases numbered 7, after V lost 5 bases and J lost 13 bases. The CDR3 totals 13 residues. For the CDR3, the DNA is TGCGCCAGCAGCGGATGGACAGGGGGCGGACAGTTCTTC. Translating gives CASSGWTGGGQFF.

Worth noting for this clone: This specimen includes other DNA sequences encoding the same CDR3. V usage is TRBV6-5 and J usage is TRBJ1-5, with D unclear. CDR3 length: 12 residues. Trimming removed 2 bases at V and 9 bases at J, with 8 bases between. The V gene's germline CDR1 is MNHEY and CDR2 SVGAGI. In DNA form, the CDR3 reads TGTGCCAGCAGTTACCGGTCCGGGCCCCAGCATTTT. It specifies CASSYRSGPQHF.

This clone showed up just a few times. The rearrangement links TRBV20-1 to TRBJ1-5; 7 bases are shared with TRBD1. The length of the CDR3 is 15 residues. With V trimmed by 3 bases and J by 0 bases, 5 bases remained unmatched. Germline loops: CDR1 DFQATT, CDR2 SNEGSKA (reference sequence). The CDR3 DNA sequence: TGCAGTGCTAGTAAGGGACAGCATAGCAATCAGCCCCAGCATTTT. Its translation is CSASKGQHSNQPQHF.

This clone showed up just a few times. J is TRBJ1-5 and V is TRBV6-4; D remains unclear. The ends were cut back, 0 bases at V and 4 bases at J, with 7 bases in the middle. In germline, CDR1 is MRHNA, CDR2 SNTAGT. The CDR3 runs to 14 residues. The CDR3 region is CASSDSLRNQPQHF. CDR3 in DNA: TGTGCCAGCAGTGACTCATTGAGAAATCAGCCCCAGCATTTT.

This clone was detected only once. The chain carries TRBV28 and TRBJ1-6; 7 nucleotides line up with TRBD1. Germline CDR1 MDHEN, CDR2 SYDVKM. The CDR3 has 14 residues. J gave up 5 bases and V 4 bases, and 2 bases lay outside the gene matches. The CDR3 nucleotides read TGTGCCAGCAGTTCGGGACAGAATAATTCACCCCTCCACTTT. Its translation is CASSSGQNNSPLHF.

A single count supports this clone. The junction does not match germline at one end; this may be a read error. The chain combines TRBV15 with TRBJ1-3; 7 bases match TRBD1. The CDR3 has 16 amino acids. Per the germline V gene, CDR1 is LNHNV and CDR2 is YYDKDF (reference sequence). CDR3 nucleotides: TGTGCCACCAGCCGAGAGGCAGGGGGACCTGGAAACACCATATATTTT. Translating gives CATSREAGGPGNTIYF. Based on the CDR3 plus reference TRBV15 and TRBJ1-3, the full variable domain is DAMVIQNPRYQVTQFGKPVTLSCSQTLNHNVMYWYQQKSSQAPKLLFHYYDKDFNNEADTPDNFQSRRPNTSFCFLDIRSPGLGDTAMYLCATSREAGGPGNTIYFGEGSWLTVV.

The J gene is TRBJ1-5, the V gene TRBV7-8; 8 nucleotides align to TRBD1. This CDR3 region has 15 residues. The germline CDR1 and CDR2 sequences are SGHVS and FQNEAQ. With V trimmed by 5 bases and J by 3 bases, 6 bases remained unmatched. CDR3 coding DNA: TGTGCCAGCAGCCAGGGGGCGCGGGTCAATCAGCCCCAGCATTTT. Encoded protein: CASSQGARVNQPQHF.

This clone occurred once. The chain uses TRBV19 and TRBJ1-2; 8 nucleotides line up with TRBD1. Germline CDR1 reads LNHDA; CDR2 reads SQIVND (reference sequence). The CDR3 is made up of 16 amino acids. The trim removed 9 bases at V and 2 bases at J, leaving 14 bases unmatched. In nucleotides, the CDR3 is TGTGCCAGCCGGCGGACAGGGCCCCTTATGAACTATGGCTACACCTTC. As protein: CASRRTGPLMNYGYTF.

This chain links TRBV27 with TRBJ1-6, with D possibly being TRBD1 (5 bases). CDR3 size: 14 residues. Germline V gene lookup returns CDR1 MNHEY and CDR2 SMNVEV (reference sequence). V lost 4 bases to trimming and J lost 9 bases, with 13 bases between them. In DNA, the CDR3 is TGTGCCAGCAGTTCGCCAGGGCTGGCTTCACCCCTCCACTTT. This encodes CASSSPGLASPLHF.

In nucleotides, the CDR3 is TGTGCCTGGAGTGTTGACAGTCGAAGAGGAAACACCATATATTTT. It encodes CAWSVDSRRGNTIYF. The chain has TRBV30 and TRBJ1-3; D is possibly TRBD1 (5 bases). CDR3 length: 15 amino acids. The V gene's germline CDR1 is GTSNPN and CDR2 SVGIG (reference sequence). Trimming removed 0 bases at V and 4 bases at J, with 13 bases between.

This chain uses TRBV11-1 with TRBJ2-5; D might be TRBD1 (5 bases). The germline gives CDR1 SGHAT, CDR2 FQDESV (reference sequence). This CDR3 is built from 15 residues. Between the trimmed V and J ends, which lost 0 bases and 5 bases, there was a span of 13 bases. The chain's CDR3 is CASSLASSRVETQYF. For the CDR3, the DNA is TGTGCCAGCAGCTTAGCCTCATCCAGGGTGGAGACCCAGTACTTC.

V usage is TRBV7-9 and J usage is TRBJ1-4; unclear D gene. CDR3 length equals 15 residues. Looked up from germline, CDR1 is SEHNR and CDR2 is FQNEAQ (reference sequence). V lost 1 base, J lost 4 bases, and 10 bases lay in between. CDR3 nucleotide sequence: TGTGCCAGCAGCTTAGGTGGCAGACTTAATGAAAAACTGTTTTTT. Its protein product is CASSLGGRLNEKLFF.

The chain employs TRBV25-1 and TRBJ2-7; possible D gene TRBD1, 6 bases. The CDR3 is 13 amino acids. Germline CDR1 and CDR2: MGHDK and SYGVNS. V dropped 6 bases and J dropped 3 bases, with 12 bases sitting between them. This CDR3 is CASRQGILYEQYF. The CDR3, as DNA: TGTGCCAGCAGACAGGGAATCCTCTACGAGCAGTACTTC.

The DNA of the CDR3 is TGTGCCATCAGGGCTACGGGACAGCCGACTTCACCCCTCCACTTT. This codes for CAIRATGQPTSPLHF. This chain connects TRBV10-3 to TRBJ1-6, with 7 bases that match TRBD1. Germline V gene sequence: CDR1 ENHRY, CDR2 SYGVKD. The CDR3 has 15 amino acids. Trimming cost V 6 bases and J 9 bases; bases outside gene matches: 11.

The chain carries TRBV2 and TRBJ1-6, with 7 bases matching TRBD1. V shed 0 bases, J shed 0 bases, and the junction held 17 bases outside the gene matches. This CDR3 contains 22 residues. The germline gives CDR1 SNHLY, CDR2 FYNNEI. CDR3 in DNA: TGTGCCAGCAGTGAAGCAGAGGAGGGGGCACCAACCTTTTCCTCCTATAATTCACCCCTCCACTTT. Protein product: CASSEAEEGAPTFSSYNSPLHF.